The source of this T cell receptor beta chain is a study of T cells after posttransplantation cyclophosphamide. A marrow graft followed busulfan-fludarabine conditioning, with cyclophosphamide on days +3 and +4. General study results and limits: After PTCy, TRB diversity resembled that of CNI/methotrexate controls.

The CDR3 is 16 amino acids. After removal of 1 base from V and 9 bases from J, the junction contained 6 bases not matched to a gene. Germline-derived CDR1 and CDR2 are SGHNT and YENEEA. Details on this clone: What it binds is not known.

Sequencing used immunoSEQ multiplex PCR; TCRdb keeps in-frame clones, though not all of them. The sample carries over 20,000 clones, 86% recorded once. The TCR comes from a female patient between 25 and 45 years old who received an allogeneic stem cell transplant from an unrelated donor, was CMV-positive, and had no GVHD. Some T cells here may be from the graft donor. This chain links TRBV11-3 with TRBJ2-1, with 13 nucleotides matching TRBD2. Specimen: PBMCs, collected after allogeneic stem cell transplant with posttransplant cyclophosphamide. In DNA, the CDR3 is TGTGCCAGCAGCTTAGGACTAGCGGGGGGAAGAGGTGAGCAGTTCTTC. Its protein product is CASSLGLAGGRGEQFF.